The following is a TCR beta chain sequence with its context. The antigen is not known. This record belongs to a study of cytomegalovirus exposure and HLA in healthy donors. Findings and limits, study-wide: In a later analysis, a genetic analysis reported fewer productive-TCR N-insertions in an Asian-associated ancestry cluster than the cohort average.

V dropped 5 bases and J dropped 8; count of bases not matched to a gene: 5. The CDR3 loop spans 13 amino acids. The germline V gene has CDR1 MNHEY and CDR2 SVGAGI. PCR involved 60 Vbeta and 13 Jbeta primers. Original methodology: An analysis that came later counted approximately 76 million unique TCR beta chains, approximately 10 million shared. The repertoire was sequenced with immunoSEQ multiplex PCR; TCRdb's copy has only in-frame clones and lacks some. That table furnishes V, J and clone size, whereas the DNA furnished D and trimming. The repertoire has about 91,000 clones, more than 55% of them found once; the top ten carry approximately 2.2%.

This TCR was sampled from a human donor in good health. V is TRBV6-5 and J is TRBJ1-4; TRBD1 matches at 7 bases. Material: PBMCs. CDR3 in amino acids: CASSGGTVEKLFF. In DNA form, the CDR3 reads TGTGCCAGCAGTGGGGGGACAGTAGAAAAACTGTTTTTT.